The source of this T cell receptor (beta chain) is a study of vaccination effects on CD4 cells after COVID-19. About the research overall: Sample provision by two convalescent patients occurred 16 days and one week before vaccination.

This table comes from immunoSEQ multiplex PCR, and its TCRdb copy is limited to in-frame clones, with some not included. Of approximately 60,000 clones in the sample, approximately 72% are singletons; the top ten hold 20% to 25%. CD4+ T cells were isolated after 10 days of culture. PCR showed that the person got SARS-CoV-2 infection at some point between March and December 2020. Each culture had half its medium swapped for IL-2 medium on days 3 and 7. A word on this clone: The antigen remains undetermined.

CDR1 and CDR2 from the germline V gene are LNHDA and SQIVND (reference sequence). V dropped 7 bases and J dropped 3 bases, with 16 bases sitting between them. The CDR3 is 15 residues long. Study outcomes and limitations: Missing from the study were early post-infection timepoints, and its convalescent patients were few.

The sequence came from a human donor who had a prior SARS-CoV-2 infection. The rearrangement links TRBV19 to TRBJ2-1; tentatively, D is TRBD1 or TRBD2 (6 bases each). The source material was CD4+ T cells from PBMCs cultured without peptide, sampled before COVID-19 vaccination. This CDR3 reads CASTGGQGFYNEQFF. The CDR3 DNA reads as TGTGCCAGTACCGGGGGCCAGGGTTTCTACAATGAGCAGTTCTTC.